This T cell receptor beta chain was identified in a study of T cells after posttransplantation cyclophosphamide. Study findings and constraints: Tissue-infiltrating T cells from skin or gut overlapped little with blood T cells.

Comments on this clone: Its target is unknown.

This CDR3 has 11 amino acids. Trimming left V 6 bases short and J 8 bases short, with 10 bases between. Germline-derived CDR1 and CDR2 are MNHNS and SASEGT. Sequencing used immunoSEQ multiplex PCR; TCRdb keeps in-frame clones, though not all of them. Of around 3,000 clones in the sample, about 61% were seen once. The gene calls are TRBV6-1 and TRBJ1-2; D remains ambiguous. The source is a woman aged 25 to 45 in good health and a related stem cell transplant donor. Sample: memory CD8+ T cells sorted from blood. CDR3 region: CASRSGKGYTF. The CDR3 coding sequence is TGTGCCAGCAGGTCAGGCAAAGGCTACACCTTC.